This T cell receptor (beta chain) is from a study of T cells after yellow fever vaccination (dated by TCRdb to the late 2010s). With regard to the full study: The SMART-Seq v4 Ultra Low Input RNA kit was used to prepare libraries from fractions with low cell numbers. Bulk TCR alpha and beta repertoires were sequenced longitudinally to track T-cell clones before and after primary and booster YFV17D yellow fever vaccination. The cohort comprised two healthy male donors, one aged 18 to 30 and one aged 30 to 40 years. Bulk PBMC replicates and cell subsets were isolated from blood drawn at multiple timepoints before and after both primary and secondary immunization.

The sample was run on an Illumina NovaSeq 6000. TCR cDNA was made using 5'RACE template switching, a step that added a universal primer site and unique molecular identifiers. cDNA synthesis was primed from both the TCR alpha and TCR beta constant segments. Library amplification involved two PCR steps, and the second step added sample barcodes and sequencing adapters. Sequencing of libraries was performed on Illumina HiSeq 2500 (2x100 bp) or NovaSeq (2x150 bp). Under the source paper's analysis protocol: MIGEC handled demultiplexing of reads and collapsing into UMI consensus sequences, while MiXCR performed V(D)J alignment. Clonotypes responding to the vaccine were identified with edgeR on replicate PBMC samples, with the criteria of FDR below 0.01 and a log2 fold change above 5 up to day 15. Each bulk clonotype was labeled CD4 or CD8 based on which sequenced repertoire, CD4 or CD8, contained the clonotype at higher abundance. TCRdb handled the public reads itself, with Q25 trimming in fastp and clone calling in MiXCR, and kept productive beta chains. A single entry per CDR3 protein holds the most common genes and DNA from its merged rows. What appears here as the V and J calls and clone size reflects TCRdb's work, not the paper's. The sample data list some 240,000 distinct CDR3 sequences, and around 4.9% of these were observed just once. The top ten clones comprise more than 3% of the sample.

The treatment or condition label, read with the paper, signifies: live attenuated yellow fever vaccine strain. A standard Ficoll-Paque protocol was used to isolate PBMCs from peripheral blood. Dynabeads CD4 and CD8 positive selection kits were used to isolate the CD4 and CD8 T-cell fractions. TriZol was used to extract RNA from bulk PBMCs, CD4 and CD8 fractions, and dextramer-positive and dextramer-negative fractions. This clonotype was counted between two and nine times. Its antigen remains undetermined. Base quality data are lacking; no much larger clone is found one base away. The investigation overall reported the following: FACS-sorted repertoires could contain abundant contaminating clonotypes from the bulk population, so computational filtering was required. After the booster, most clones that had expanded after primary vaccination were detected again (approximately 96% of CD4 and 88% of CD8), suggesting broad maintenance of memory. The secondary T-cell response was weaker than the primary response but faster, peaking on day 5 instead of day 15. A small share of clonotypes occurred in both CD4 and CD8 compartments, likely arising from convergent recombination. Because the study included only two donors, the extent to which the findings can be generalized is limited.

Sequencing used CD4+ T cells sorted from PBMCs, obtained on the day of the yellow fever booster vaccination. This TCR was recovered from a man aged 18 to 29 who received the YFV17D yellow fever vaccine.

Here the CDR3 is given as CASSLGSGGHGGTDTQYF. The nucleotide sequence reads TGCGCCAGCAGCTTGGGTAGCGGGGGCCACGGAGGCACAGATACGCAGTATTTT. The receptor chain draws on TRBV5-1 and TRBJ2-3; 9 bases in the middle match TRBD2. The CDR3, cysteine through phenylalanine, is 18 amino acids long. Left in the record is the CDR3 DNA by itself, 54 bases read in frame from the first base. The germline V gene provides CDR1 SGHRS and CDR2 YFSETQ. Germline trimming amounts to 0 bases on V and 1 base on J, with 9 as the count of junction bases outside the gene matches.